This is a list of T cell receptor beta chains from one sample in a study of cytomegalovirus exposure and HLA in healthy donors. Generated by immunoSEQ multiplex PCR, the TCRdb table keeps only in-frame clones and is missing some. The repertoire consists of fewer than 250,000 clones, with 78% occurring once and the leading ten covering around 4%. Sequencing was carried out using PBMCs. The receptors were sampled from a male donor in good health and CMV-seronegative. CDR3s leave out the opening cysteine and the closing phenylalanine or tryptophan. Each record gives: J gene, CDR3 length, V gene, CDR3 protein.

TRBJ2-5 | 10 | TRBV28 | ASSGMGETQY
TRBJ1-1 | 9 | TRBV20-1 | SGDPGHEAF
TRBJ1-1 | 11 | TRBV10-1 | ASSPTLNTEAF
TRBJ1-2 | 15 | TRBV18 | ASSPDPSWTQNYGYT
TRBJ2-3 | 13 | TRBV27 | ASSLRTGGSDTQY
TRBJ2-7 | 17 | TRBV4-1 | ASSQDLMESGRAVYEQY
TRBJ1-2 | 11 | TRBV6-1 | ASRRGGRDGYT
TRBJ2-2 | 16 | TRBV29-1 | SVEVGATGTANTGELF
TRBJ1-1 | 18 | TRBV4-1 | ASSPNRGGTERNTFIEAF
TRBJ1-2 | 9 | TRBV29-1 | SVAENYGYT
TRBJ2-7 | 9 | TRBV6-5 | ASGRDYEQY
TRBJ2-7 | 11 | TRBV10-3 | AISEAGAVEQY
TRBJ2-2 | 12 | TRBV27 | ASSPRRDTGELF
TRBJ2-3 | 15 | TRBV15 | ATSGDTPVYGTDTQY
TRBJ2-5 | 10 | TRBV5-1 | ASSLVSETQY
TRBJ2-1 | 13 | TRBV7-8 | ASSLDWSGDKEQF
TRBJ2-1 | 11 | TRBV11-2 | ATRRAGYNEQF
TRBJ2-7 | 10 | TRBV5-1 | ASSLAENEQY
TRBJ2-5 | 12 | TRBV5-4 | ASSLGLAQETQY
TRBJ2-1 | 14 | TRBV5-1 | ASSLAGVTTGDEQF
TRBJ2-1 | 14 | TRBV19 | ASSKQTSGRANEQF
TRBJ2-7 | 12 | TRBV4-1 | ASSLDRGRYEQY
TRBJ2-1 | 14 | TRBV5-4 | ASSLGRGGSYNEQF
TRBJ2-7 | 11 | TRBV5-4 | ASSFGQSYEQY
TRBJ2-3 | 13 | TRBV7-9 | ASSLASPFTDTQY
TRBJ1-1 | 13 | TRBV5-6 | ASSLGTTRNTEAF